The clone carrying this T cell receptor beta chain appeared a few times. Its matching antigen is unknown. The treatment is: roughly ten-day PBMC culture with coronavirus spike peptide pools or control peptides (ViraFEST assay). Gathered ahead of the COVID-19 pandemic (2011-2018) were the CD4+ T cells of the unexposed donor. Cells received half-medium changes with fresh IL-2 medium on days 3 and 7. Cell supply allowing, SARS-CoV-2 S/N and four cold-coronavirus spikes probed unexposed-donor CD4+ T cells. Germline V gives CDR1 MNHEY, CDR2 SVGEGT. The CDR3 covers 11 residues. V was trimmed by 10 bases and J by 5 bases, leaving 9 bases between them. Sequencing of DNA taken from cultured CD4+ T cells relied on the Oncomine TCR Beta short-read assay. Genomic DNA was drawn out of CD4+ T cells grown in culture. TCRdb re-called the PCR reads through MiXCR, storing one row per CDR3 protein. The sample carries under 8,500 distinct CDR3 sequences, around a third recorded once.

This entry belongs to a study of vaccination and CD4 T cells after COVID-19. Turning to the study itself: Overlapping spike peptides from SARS-CoV-2, HCoV-NL63, HCoV-OC43 and HCoV-229E served to stimulate the cells.

Study findings and constraints: Recorded median SARS-CoV-2-reactive clonotype numbers increased from about 20 to 38 without reaching significance.

This clonotype originated in a human donor in good health. Sequencing was carried out using CD4+ T cells from blood, cultured in vitro. This chain connects TRBV6-2 or TRBV6-3 to TRBJ2-4; D gene uncertain. The CDR3 sequence is CATSRQNIQYF. The CDR3 coding sequence is TGTGCCACCTCCCGGCAAAACATTCAGTACTTC.